Below, 14 T cell receptor beta chains from the same sample are listed, as sequenced in a study of cytotoxic CD8 clonotypes in ibrutinib-treated CLL. Generated by immunoSEQ multiplex PCR, the TCRdb table keeps only in-frame clones and is missing some. The data hold some 150,000 clones, with 75% to 85% observed a single time. The specimen comprised PBMCs, sampled after 12 months of ibrutinib treatment. The receptors were sampled from a human donor with chronic lymphocytic leukemia.

The CDR3 bases are TGTGCCAGCTCACCGCAGCGGGGTTACAATGAGCAGTTCTTC. It specifies CASSPQRGYNEQFF. The rearrangement links TRBV18 to TRBJ2-1, with 7 positions matching TRBD2. Germline V gene data show CDR1 as KGHSH and CDR2 as LQKENI. With V trimmed by 3 bases and J by 4 bases, 3 bases remained unmatched. CDR3 size: 14 residues.

The chain couples TRBV10-3 to TRBJ2-1; a possible D gene is TRBD2 (5 bases). Trimming removed 3 bases from V and 0 bases from J, with 9 bases in between. Germline-derived CDR1 and CDR2 are ENHRY and SYGVKD. This CDR3 region has 15 residues. The CDR3 sequence: CAISEVGGSYNEQFF. DNA for the CDR3: TGTGCCATCAGTGAAGTCGGAGGCTCCTACAATGAGCAGTTCTTC.

The chain has TRBV27 and TRBJ1-1; 8 bases are shared with TRBD1. The CDR3 runs to 16 residues. After removal of 3 bases from V and 5 bases from J, the junction contained 11 bases not matched to a gene. Germline V gives CDR1 MNHEY, CDR2 SMNVEV (reference sequence). CDR3 amino acids: CASSFGRGLAYTEAFF. CDR3 in DNA: TGTGCCAGCAGTTTTGGCAGGGGGCTTGCCTATACTGAAGCTTTCTTT.

This CDR3 reads CASKTGDSNQPQHF. The CDR3 DNA reads TGTGCCAGCAAAACAGGGGATTCAAATCAGCCCCAGCATTTT. The chain combines TRBV27 with TRBJ1-5; 7 bases fit TRBD1. Unmatched junction bases numbered 7, after V lost 7 bases and J lost 4 bases. The germline V gene has CDR1 MNHEY and CDR2 SMNVEV (reference sequence). The CDR3 is 14 residues long.

The V gene is TRBV6-1, the J gene TRBJ2-3; D not certain. CDR3 length: 15 residues. The germline V gene has CDR1 MNHNS and CDR2 SASEGT. V lost 2 bases and J lost 0, with 9 bases in between. CDR3 sequence reads: CASSETPTSTDTQYF. Here the CDR3 DNA reads TGTGCCAGCAGTGAAACCCCGACTAGCACAGATACGCAGTATTTT.

The chain has TRBV28 and TRBJ1-2; TRBD1 matches at 7 bases. The CDR3 has 13 residues. V dropped 4 bases and J dropped 5; count of bases not matched to a gene: 4. CDR1 and CDR2 from the germline V gene are MDHEN and SYDVKM. CDR3 residues: CASSSGGGYGYTF. In DNA form, the CDR3 reads TGTGCCAGCAGTTCAGGGGGAGGTTATGGCTACACCTTC.

The rearrangement uses TRBV7-2 and TRBJ2-1, with a tentative D call TRBD2 (5 bases). The germline V gene has CDR1 SGHTA and CDR2 FQGNSA. The length of the CDR3 is 14 residues. With 0 bases removed from V and 2 bases from J, the gap between germline ends came to 5 bases. The CDR3 region is CASSLAGAYNEQFF. The CDR3 DNA reads TGTGCCAGCAGCTTAGCGGGAGCCTACAATGAGCAGTTCTTC.

V and J are TRBV14 and TRBJ1-4, with a weak D call TRBD1 (5 bases). V was shortened by 1 base and J by 8 bases, with 5 bases between the two germline ends. The CDR3 has 12 residues. The germline gives CDR1 SGHDN, CDR2 FVKESK. The CDR3 nucleotides read TGTGCCAGCAGCCAAGGGGGGGAAAAACTGTTTTTT. Residues: CASSQGGEKLFF.

This sequence joins TRBV18 and TRBJ1-2; the D gene is possibly TRBD1 (5 bases). Looked up from germline, CDR1 is KGHSH and CDR2 is LQKENI. The CDR3 is made up of 16 amino acids. Between the trimmed V and J ends, which lost 6 bases and 5 bases, there was a span of 22 bases. The chain's CDR3 is CASSSLGPPLEYGYTF. CDR3 DNA sequence: TGTGCCAGCTCTTCCCTGGGACCGCCCTTGGAGTATGGCTACACCTTC.

This chain connects TRBV6-4 to TRBJ2-3; 9 nucleotides align to TRBD2. The CDR3 has 14 amino acids. The V and J ends lost 5 bases and 4 bases, in that order; junction bases with no gene match: 4. Germline values: CDR1 MRHNA, CDR2 SNTAGT. The CDR3 DNA reads as TGTGCCAGCAGTCCGGGACTAGCATCAGATACGCAGTATTTT. This translates into CASSPGLASDTQYF.

The chain links TRBV25-1 to TRBJ2-3; D might be TRBD2 (5 bases). The V end lost 2 bases, the J end lost 6 bases, and 15 bases lay between the germline ends. The CDR3 is 15 residues long. Germline-derived CDR1 and CDR2 are MGHDK and SYGVNS. The DNA for the CDR3 is TGTGCCAGCAGTGAAGGTGAGACCCGAGGGGATACGCAGTATTTT. Its protein is CASSEGETRGDTQYF. Variable domain in full (rest from reference TRBV25-1 and TRBJ2-3): EADIYQTPRYLVIGTGKKITLECSQTMGHDKMYWYQQDPGMELHLIHYSYGVNSTEKGDLSSESTVSRIRTEHFPLTLESARPSHTSQYLCASSEGETRGDTQYFGPGTRLTVL.

The rearrangement uses TRBV6-6 and TRBJ1-4, with D hard to call. V was cut by 6 bases and J by 3 bases, with 17 bases left in between. The CDR3 contains 16 residues. CDR1 MNHNY and CDR2 SVGAGI come from the germline V gene (reference sequence). The CDR3 region is CASRNPWGTANEKLFF. CDR3 nucleotide sequence: TGTGCCAGCAGAAATCCGTGGGGAACGGCTAATGAAAAACTGTTTTTT.

This chain connects TRBV5-4 to TRBJ2-7; D is perhaps TRBD2 (6 bases). Germline CDR1 reads SGHNT; CDR2 reads YYREEE (reference sequence). The CDR3 runs 14 residues. Trimming pared 0 bases from V and 2 bases from J, leaving 9 bases between. CDR3 coding DNA: TGTGCCAGCAGCTTGGCGGGAGTTACCTACGAGCAGTACTTC. This codes for CASSLAGVTYEQYF.

The chain is built from TRBV6-1 and TRBJ2-2; D ambiguous. The CDR3 spans 13 residues. V shed 6 bases and J shed 6 bases, with 11 bases lying between them. CDR1 and CDR2 from the germline V gene are MNHNS and SASEGT. CDR3 sequence (DNA): TGTGCCAGCAGGCAGTTTACCCCCGGGGAGCTGTTTTTT. Translated: CASRQFTPGELFF.